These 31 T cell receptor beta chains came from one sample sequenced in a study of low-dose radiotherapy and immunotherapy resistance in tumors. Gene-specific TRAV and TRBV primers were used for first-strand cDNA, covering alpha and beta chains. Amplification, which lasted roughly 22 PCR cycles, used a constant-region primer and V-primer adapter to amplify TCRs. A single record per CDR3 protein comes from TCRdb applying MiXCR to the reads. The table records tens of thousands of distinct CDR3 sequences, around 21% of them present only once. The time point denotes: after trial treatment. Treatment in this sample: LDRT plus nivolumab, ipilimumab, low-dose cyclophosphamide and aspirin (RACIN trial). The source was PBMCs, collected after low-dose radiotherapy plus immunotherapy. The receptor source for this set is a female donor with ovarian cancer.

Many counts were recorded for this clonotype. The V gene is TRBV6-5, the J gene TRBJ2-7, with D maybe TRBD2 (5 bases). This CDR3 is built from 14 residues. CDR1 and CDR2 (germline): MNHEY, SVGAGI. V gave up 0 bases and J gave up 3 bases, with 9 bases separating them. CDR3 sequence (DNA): TGTGCCAGCAGTTACTCTCGGGGAAACTACGAGCAGTACTTC. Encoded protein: CASSYSRGNYEQYF.

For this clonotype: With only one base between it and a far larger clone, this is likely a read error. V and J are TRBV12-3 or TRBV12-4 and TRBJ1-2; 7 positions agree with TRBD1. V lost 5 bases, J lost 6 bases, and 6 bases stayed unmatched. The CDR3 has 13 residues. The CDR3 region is CASSPGTAHGYTF. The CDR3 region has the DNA TGTGCCAGCAGTCCCGGGACAGCCCATGGCTACACCTTC.

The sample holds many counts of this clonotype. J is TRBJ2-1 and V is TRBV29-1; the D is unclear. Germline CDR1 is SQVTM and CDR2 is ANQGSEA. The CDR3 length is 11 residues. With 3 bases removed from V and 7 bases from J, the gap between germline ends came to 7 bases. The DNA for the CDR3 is TGCAGCGTTGACTGGGTAAATGAGCAGTTCTTC. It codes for CSVDWVNEQFF.

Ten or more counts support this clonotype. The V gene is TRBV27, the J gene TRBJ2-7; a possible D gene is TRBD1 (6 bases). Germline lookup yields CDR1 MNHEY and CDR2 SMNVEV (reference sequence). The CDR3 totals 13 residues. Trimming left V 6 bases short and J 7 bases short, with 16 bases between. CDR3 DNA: TGTGCCAGCAGCTGGGGGCAGGGCCGGGAGCAGTACTTC. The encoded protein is CASSWGQGREQYF.

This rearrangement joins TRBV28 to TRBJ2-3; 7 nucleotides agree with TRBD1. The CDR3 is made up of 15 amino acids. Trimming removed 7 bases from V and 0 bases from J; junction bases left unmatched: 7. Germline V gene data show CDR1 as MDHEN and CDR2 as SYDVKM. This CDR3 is CASNRGIASTDTQYF. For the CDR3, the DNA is TGTGCCAGCAACAGGGGAATAGCGAGCACAGATACGCAGTATTTT.

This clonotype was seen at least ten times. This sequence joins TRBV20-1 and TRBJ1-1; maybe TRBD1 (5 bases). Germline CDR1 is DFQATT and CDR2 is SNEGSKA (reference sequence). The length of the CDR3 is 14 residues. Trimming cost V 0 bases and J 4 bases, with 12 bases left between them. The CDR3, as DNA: TGCAGTGCTAGAGATCGCAGGGTCCCCACTGAAGCTTTCTTT. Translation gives CSARDRRVPTEAFF.

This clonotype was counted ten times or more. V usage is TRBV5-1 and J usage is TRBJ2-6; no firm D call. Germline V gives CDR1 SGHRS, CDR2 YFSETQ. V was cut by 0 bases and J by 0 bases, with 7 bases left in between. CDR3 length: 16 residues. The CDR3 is CASSLGHISGANVLTF. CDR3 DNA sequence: TGCGCCAGCAGCTTGGGACATATCTCTGGGGCCAACGTCCTGACTTTC.

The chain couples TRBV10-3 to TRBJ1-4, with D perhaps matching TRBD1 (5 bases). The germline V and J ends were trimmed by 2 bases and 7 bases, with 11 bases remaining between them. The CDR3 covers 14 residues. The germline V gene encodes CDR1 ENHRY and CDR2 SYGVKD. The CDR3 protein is CAISEAPRGEKLFF. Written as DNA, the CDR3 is TGTGCCATCAGTGAGGCCCCGAGGGGTGAAAAACTGTTTTTT.

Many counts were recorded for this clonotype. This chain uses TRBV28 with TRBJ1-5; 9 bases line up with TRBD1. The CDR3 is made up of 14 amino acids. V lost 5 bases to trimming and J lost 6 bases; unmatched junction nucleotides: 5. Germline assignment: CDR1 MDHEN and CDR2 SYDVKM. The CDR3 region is CASSRDRGGQPQHF. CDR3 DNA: TGTGCCAGCAGTCGTGACAGGGGGGGTCAGCCCCAGCATTTT.

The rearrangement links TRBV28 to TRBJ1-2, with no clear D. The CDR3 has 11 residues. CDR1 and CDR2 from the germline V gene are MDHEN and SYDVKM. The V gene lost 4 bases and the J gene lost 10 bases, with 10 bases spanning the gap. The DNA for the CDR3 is TGTGCCAGCAGTTCTGGTGACTCCTACACCTTC. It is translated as CASSSGDSYTF.

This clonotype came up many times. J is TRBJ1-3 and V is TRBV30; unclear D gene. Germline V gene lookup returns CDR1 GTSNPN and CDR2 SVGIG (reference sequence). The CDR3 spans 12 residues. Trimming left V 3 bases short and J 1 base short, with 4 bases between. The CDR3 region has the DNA TGTGCCTGGAGGGGGTCTGGAAACACCATATATTTT. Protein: CAWRGSGNTIYF.

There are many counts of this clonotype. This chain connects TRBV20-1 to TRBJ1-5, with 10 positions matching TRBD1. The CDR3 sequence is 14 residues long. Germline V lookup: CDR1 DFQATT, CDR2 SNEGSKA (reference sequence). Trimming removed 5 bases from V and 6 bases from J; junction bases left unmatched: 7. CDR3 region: CSARQGAGGQPQHF. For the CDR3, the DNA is TGCAGTGCTCGACAGGGGGCGGGTGGTCAGCCCCAGCATTTT.

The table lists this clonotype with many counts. The CDR3 nucleotides read TGTGCCAGCAGCTTAAGCCAGCCATGGAGCAATCAGCCCCAGCATTTT. Protein: CASSLSQPWSNQPQHF. The V and J genes are TRBV7-2 and TRBJ1-5; no definite D call. The germline V gene has CDR1 SGHTA and CDR2 FQGNSA. This CDR3 has 16 amino acids. Trimming cost V 2 bases and J 1 base, with 12 bases left between them.

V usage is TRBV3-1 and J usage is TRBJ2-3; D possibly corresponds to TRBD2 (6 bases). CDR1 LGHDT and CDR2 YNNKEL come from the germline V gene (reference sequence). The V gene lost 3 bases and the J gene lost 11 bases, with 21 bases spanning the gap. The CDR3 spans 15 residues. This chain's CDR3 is CASSHPRAGASVQYF. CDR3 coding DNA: TGTGCCAGCAGCCACCCCCGCGCCGGGGCTAGCGTGCAGTATTTT.

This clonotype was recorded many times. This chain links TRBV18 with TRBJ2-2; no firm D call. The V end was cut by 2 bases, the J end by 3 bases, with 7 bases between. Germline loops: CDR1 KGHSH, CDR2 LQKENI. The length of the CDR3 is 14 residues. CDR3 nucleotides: TGTGCCAGCTCACCATACCAAGACACCGGGGAGCTGTTTTTT. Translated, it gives CASSPYQDTGELFF.

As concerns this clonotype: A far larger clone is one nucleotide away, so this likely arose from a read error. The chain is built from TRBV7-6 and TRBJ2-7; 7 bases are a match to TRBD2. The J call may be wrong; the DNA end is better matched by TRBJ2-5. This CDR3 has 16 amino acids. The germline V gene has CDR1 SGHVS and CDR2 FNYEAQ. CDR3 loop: CPSSSGGGDHQETQYF. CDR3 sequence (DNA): TGTCCCAGCAGCTCGGGGGGAGGGGACCACCAAGAGACCCAGTACTTC.

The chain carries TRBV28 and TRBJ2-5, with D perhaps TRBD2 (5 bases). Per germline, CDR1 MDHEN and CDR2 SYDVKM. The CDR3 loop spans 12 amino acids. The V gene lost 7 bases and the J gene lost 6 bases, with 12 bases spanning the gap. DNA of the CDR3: TGTGCCAGCACCGGGAATTCACAGACCCAGTACTTC. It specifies CASTGNSQTQYF.

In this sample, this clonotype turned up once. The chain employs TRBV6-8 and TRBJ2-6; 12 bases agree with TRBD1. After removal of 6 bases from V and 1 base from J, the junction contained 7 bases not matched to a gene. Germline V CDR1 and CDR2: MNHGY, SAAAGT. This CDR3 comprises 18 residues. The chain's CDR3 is CASRPGTGGISGANVLTF. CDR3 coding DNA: TGTGCCAGCAGACCCGGGACAGGGGGCATATCTGGGGCCAACGTCCTGACTTTC.

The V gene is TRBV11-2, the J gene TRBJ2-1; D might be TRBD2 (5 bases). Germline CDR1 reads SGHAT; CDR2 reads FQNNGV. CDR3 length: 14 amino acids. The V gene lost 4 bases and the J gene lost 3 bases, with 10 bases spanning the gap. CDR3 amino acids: CASSSLGLYNEQFF. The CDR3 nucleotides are TGTGCCAGCAGCTCCCTAGGACTCTACAATGAGCAGTTCTTC.

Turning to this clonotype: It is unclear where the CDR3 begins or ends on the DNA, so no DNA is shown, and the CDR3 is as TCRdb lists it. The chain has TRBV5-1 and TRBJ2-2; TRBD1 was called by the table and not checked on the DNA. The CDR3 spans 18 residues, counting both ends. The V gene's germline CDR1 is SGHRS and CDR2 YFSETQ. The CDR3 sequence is CASSPWGGQGATGELFFF.

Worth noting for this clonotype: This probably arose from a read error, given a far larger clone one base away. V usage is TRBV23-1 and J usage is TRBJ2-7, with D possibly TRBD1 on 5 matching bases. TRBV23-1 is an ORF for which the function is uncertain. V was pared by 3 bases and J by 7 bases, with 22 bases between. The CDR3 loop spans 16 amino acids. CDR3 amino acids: CASSQGRKSSYNEQYF. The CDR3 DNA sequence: TGCGCCAGCAGTCAGGGGCGGAAAAGCTCCTACAATGAGCAGTACTTC.

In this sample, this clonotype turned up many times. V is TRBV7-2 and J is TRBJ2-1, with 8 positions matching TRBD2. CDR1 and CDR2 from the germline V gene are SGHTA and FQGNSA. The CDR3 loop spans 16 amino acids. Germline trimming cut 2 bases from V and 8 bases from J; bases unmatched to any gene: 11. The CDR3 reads CASSLRSGGPRDEQFF. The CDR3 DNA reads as TGTGCCAGCAGCTTACGTTCGGGGGGGCCTAGGGATGAGCAGTTCTTC.

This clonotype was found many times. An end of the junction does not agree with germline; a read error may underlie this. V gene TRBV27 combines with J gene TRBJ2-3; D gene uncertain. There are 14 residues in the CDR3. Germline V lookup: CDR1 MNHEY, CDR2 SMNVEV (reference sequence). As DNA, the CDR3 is TGTGCCACCAGTGACCCGAGCCGCACAGATACGCAGTATTTT. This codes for CATSDPSRTDTQYF.

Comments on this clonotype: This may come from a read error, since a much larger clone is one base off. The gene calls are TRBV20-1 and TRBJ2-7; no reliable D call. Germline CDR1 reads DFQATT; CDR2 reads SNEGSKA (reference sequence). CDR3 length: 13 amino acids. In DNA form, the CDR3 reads TGCAGTGCTAGAGATGTAGATTTCTACAAGCAGTACTTC. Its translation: CSARDVDFYKQYF.

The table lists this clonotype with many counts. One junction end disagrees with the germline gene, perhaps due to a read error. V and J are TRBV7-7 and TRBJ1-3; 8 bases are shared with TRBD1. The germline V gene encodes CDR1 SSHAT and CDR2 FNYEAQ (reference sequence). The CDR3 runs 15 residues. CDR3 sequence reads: CASSLGTGSGNTIYF. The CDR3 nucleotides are TGTGCTAGCAGCTTAGGGACAGGCTCTGGAAACACCATATATTTT.

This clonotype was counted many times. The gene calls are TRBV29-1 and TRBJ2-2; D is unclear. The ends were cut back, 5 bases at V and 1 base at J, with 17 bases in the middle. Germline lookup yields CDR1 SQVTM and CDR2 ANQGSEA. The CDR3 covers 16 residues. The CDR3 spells CSVYGLKERNTGELFF. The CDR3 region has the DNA TGCAGCGTTTACGGGCTGAAGGAGAGGAACACCGGGGAGCTGTTTTTT.

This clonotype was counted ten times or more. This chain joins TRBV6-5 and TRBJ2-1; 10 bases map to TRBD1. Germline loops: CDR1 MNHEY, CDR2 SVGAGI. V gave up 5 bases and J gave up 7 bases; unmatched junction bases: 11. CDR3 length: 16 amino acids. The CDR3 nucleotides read TGTGCCAGCAGTGAATACGGGACAGGGGATGTGAATGAGCAGTTCTTC. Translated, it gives CASSEYGTGDVNEQFF.

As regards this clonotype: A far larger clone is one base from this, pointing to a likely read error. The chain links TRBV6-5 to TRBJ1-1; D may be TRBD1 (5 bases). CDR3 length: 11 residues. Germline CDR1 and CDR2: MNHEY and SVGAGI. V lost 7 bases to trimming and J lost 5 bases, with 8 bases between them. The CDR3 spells CASKAGTEAFF. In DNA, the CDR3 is TGTGCCAGCAAAGCAGGGACTGAAGCTTTCTTT.

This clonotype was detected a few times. CDR3 sequence reads: CASSLAGQGRAYEQYF. CDR3 DNA: TGTGCCAGCAGCTTAGCCGGACAGGGTAGGGCCTACGAGCAGTACTTC. The rearrangement links TRBV11-2 to TRBJ2-7; 8 bases match TRBD1. V lost 1 base to trimming and J lost 2 bases; unmatched junction nucleotides: 7. The CDR3 runs to 16 residues. The germline V gene encodes CDR1 SGHAT and CDR2 FQNNGV.

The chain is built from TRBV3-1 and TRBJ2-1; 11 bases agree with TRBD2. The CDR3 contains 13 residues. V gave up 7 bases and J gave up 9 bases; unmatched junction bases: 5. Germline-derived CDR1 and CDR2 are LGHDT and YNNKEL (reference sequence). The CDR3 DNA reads TGTGCCAGCACCACTAGCGGGAGTTCTGAGCAGTTCTTC. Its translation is CASTTSGSSEQFF.

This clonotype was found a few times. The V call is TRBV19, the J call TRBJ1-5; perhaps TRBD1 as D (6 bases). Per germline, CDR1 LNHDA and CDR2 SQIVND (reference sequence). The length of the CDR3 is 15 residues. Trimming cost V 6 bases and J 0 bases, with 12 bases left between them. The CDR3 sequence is CASREQGYSNQPQHF. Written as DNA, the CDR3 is TGTGCCAGTAGGGAACAGGGATATAGCAATCAGCCCCAGCATTTT.